This TCR beta chain was observed in a study of shared clonotypes between healthy human individuals. Study-level results: Though the depth was large, rarefaction showed that sorted-subset sequencing was incomplete.

Concerning this clone: Its antigen is unidentified.

Sequencing was performed with immunoSEQ multiplex PCR; in TCRdb, only in-frame clones are kept and a portion is missing. Among about 1 million clones, more than 65% were seen once, and the ten largest hold around 1.5%. Per germline, CDR1 SGHRS and CDR2 YFSETQ. Unmatched junction bases numbered 8, after V lost 0 bases and J lost 7 bases. The CDR3 is made up of 15 amino acids. The TCR originated in a man younger than 35 in good health. The gene calls are TRBV5-1 and TRBJ2-7, with TRBD1 matching 9 bases. The sequenced sample was memory CD4+ T cells sorted from blood. As to subset: CD45RA-negative fraction. CDR3 bases: TGCGCCAGCAGCTTGGTAACAGGGGGCGCGGGGGAGCAGTACTTC. Its translation: CASSLVTGGAGEQYF.